The sample holds many counts of the clone carrying this T cell receptor beta chain. Its target is not known. This CDR3 is 16 amino acids long. Per germline, CDR1 MDHEN and CDR2 SYDVKM. With 2 bases clipped from V and 1 base from J, the junction kept 3 bases outside the gene matches. Using unique molecular identifiers, the investigators prepared the TCRbeta library. TCRdb reanalysed the PCR reads using MiXCR and keeps one entry per CDR3 protein. The top ten clones hold approximately 14% of a sample with around 490,000 distinct CDR3 sequences, approximately 10% of them seen once. This entry comes from a study of T-cell reconstitution after alpha-beta-depleted transplantation in children. Study-level results: At day 60, the high TCRbeta diversity found in some patients originated from recipient T cells and thymic progenitors that had survived. At around two months after transplant, the alpha-beta T cells were reportedly derived from several hundred expanded clones that came from non-depleted graft cells. T-cell numbers and diversity, one year after transplant, stemmed largely from T cells that were newly produced.

This TCR was sampled from a female patient aged 2-9 years who had a stem cell transplant for aplastic anemia, so the T cells may come from the graft donor. The chain links TRBV28 to TRBJ2-1, with 9 bases aligning to TRBD1. The sequencing here drew on PBMCs, mostly from graft donor cells, taken 180 days after TCRalphabeta/CD19-depleted stem cell transplant. This CDR3 reads CASSLDRGKSYNEQFF. In DNA, the CDR3 is TGTGCCAGCAGTTTAGACAGGGGGAAGTCCTACAATGAGCAGTTCTTC. Full variable domain (remainder filled in from reference TRBV28 and TRBJ2-1): DVKVTQSSRYLVKRTGEKVFLECVQDMDHENMFWYRQDPGLGLRLIYFSYDVKMKEKGDIPEGYSVSREKKERFSLILESASTNQTSMYLCASSLDRGKSYNEQFFGPGTRLTVL.